The next 12 T cell receptor beta chains were all read from a single sample in a study of T-cell memory formation after mild COVID-19. TCRdb analysed the 5' RACE reads with MiXCR anew, one entry per CDR3 protein. The sample contains a few hundred thousand distinct CDR3 sequences, approximately 15% of which appear only once. Sequencing was carried out using PBMCs or a T cell subset sorted from them (not recorded which). All receptors derive from a man aged 18 to 35 who had mild COVID-19 (a few samples of this study predate the infection). Cell type and time point are not known.

The rearrangement links TRBV6-2 or TRBV6-3 to TRBJ2-7; D gene uncertain. With 6 bases removed from V and 5 bases from J, the gap between germline ends came to 8 bases. Germline V gives CDR1 MNHEY, CDR2 SVGEGT. The CDR3 spans 11 residues. DNA for the CDR3: TGTGCCAGCAGCCACCTCCACGAGCAGTACTTC. Translating it yields CASSHLHEQYF.

CDR3 region: CSARGAPRGTDTQYF. CDR3 nucleotides: TGCAGTGCCCGGGGGGCACCACGAGGAACAGATACGCAGTATTTT. The V gene is TRBV20-1, the J gene TRBJ2-3; D possibly corresponds to TRBD2 (7 bases). Germline CDR1 is DFQATT and CDR2 is SNEGSKA (reference sequence). The CDR3 has 15 amino acids. Trimming took 6 bases from V and 3 from J, leaving 19 bases between them.

This clonotype was recorded a few times. The gene calls are TRBV5-1 and TRBJ2-3; 10 bases line up with TRBD2. Trimming cost V 2 bases and J 1 base; bases outside gene matches: 4. The CDR3 runs 16 residues. Germline loops: CDR1 SGHRS, CDR2 YFSETQ. The CDR3 loop reads CASSFSGLAGTDTQYF. The CDR3 DNA sequence: TGCGCCAGCAGCTTTTCCGGACTAGCGGGCACAGATACGCAGTATTTT.

This clonotype was counted a few times. The chain recombines TRBV12-3 or TRBV12-4 with TRBJ2-1, with TRBD2 as a possible D gene (7 bases). V shed 3 bases and J shed 8 bases, with 14 bases lying between them. This CDR3 has 14 residues. The CDR3 loop is CASSLVGGPHEQFF. CDR3 DNA: TGTGCCAGCAGTTTGGTGGGGGGGCCTCATGAGCAGTTCTTC.

This clonotype has just a few counts. The rearrangement joins TRBV7-8 to TRBJ2-5; D might be TRBD1 or TRBD2, each matching 5 bases. Trimming shortened V by 4 bases and J by 4 bases, and 13 bases separated the two germline ends. CDR3 length: 14 residues. Germline values: CDR1 SGHVS, CDR2 FQNEAQ. CDR3 sequence reads: CASSSRGQGETQYF. The DNA for the CDR3 is TGTGCCAGCAGCTCACGGGGCCAGGGAGAGACCCAGTACTTC.

This clonotype was seen more than once but under ten times. The J gene is TRBJ2-2, the V gene TRBV6-2 or TRBV6-3, with unresolved D. Deletions cut 0 bases from V and 1 base from J, with 6 bases between. CDR1 is MNHEY and CDR2 is SVGEGT in the germline V gene. The CDR3 extends over 15 amino acids. The DNA for the CDR3 is TGTGCCAGCAGTTACTCGATCGGGAACACCGGGGAGCTGTTTTTT. It codes for CASSYSIGNTGELFF.

This clonotype has only a few counts. This chain links TRBV5-6 with TRBJ2-7, with unresolved D. The CDR3 consists of 13 residues. Deletions cut 2 bases from V and 3 bases from J, with 9 bases between. The germline V gene has CDR1 SGHDT and CDR2 YYEEEE. This CDR3 is CASSFENYYEQYV. CDR3 coding DNA: TGTGCCAGCAGCTTTGAAAACTACTACGAGCAGTACGTC.

This clonotype has ten or more counts. At one boundary the junction diverges from the germline segment, which might be a read error. V is TRBV7-2 and J is TRBJ1-1, with 9 nucleotides matching TRBD1. Germline loops: CDR1 SGHTA, CDR2 FQGNSA. The CDR3 runs to 15 residues. CDR3 in DNA: TGTGCCAGCACCTTACAGGGGGCGGTTTGGACTGAAGCTTTCTTT. This codes for CASTLQGAVWTEAFF.

This clonotype showed up just a few times. This chain joins TRBV2 and TRBJ1-2; D is unclear. Trimming cost V 5 bases and J 12 bases, with 10 bases left between them. There are 10 residues in the CDR3. Germline CDR1 reads SNHLY; CDR2 reads FYNNEI. CDR3 loop: CASSLGSHTF. In DNA form, the CDR3 reads TGTGCCAGCAGTTTAGGGTCCCACACCTTC.

The CDR3 loop reads CASSSGLADTDTQYF. CDR3 DNA: TGTGCCAGTAGTTCAGGACTAGCGGACACAGATACGCAGTATTTT. The chain couples TRBV19 to TRBJ2-3; 10 bases map to TRBD2. The ends lost 5 bases at V and 2 bases at J; junction bases unmatched: 4. Germline V gene sequence: CDR1 LNHDA, CDR2 SQIVND (reference sequence). The CDR3 runs to 15 residues.

In its sample, this clonotype was seen once. The rearrangement uses TRBV7-9 and TRBJ2-7; the match to TRBD2 covers 8 bases. CDR1 is SEHNR and CDR2 is FQNEAQ in the germline V gene (reference sequence). The length of the CDR3 is 14 residues. Germline trimming cut 1 base from V and 6 bases from J; bases unmatched to any gene: 5. This CDR3 is CASSLVWTSSEQYF. CDR3 bases: TGTGCCAGCAGCTTAGTCTGGACTAGCAGCGAGCAGTACTTC.

V is TRBV7-8 and J is TRBJ2-3; D perhaps matches TRBD2 (5 bases). V gave up 5 bases and J gave up 4 bases, with 13 bases separating them. Germline lookup yields CDR1 SGHVS and CDR2 FQNEAQ. This CDR3 comprises 14 residues. Here the CDR3 reads CASSPPPGSDTQYF. CDR3 DNA: TGTGCCAGCAGCCCCCCCCCGGGGTCAGATACGCAGTATTTT.